Following are 23 T cell receptor beta chains from one sample sequenced in a study of cytomegalovirus exposure and HLA in healthy donors. Primers: 60 Vbeta forward and 13 Jbeta reverse. Produced via immunoSEQ multiplex PCR; TCRdb's table is partial and in-frame only. The sample records about 250,000 clones, about 75% being singletons. The material sequenced was PBMCs. Receptors were obtained from a female donor in good health and CMV-seronegative.

V usage is TRBV18 and J usage is TRBJ1-3; D not resolved. The CDR3 sequence is 16 residues long. Germline V lookup: CDR1 KGHSH, CDR2 LQKENI. V shed 1 base and J shed 3 bases, with 13 bases lying between them. CDR3 sequence: CASSPLSGAGGNTIYF. The CDR3 nucleotides read TGTGCCAGCTCACCACTTTCGGGAGCAGGTGGAAACACCATATATTTT. Full variable domain (rest looked up from reference TRBV18 and TRBJ1-3): NAGVMQNPRHLVRRRGQEARLRCSPMKGHSHVYWYRQLPEEGLKFMVYLQKENIIDESGMPKERFSAEFPKEGPSILRIQQVVRGDSAAYFCASSPLSGAGGNTIYFGEGSWLTVV.

The rearrangement joins TRBV11-2 to TRBJ2-1, with TRBD2 matching 9 bases. J lost 1 base, V lost 5 bases, and 3 bases had no gene match. The CDR3 contains 15 residues. Germline lookup yields CDR1 SGHAT and CDR2 FQNNGV. In nucleotides, the CDR3 is TGTGCCAGCAGCCGAAGCGGGAGGTCCTACAATGAGCAGTTCTTC. The encoded protein is CASSRSGRSYNEQFF.

The chain couples TRBV10-3 to TRBJ2-3; 7 positions match TRBD2. V lost 3 bases to trimming and J lost 7 bases; unmatched junction nucleotides: 16. The germline CDR1 and CDR2 sequences are ENHRY and SYGVKD. The CDR3 consists of 17 residues. The CDR3 region has the DNA TGTGCCATCAGTGATTTTTCGGGCGGGGGACTTGGATATACGCAGTATTTT. Translating it yields CAISDFSGGGLGYTQYF.

This clone was recorded once. The chain employs TRBV7-8 and TRBJ2-5; D is unclear. The J call may be wrong; the DNA end is better matched by TRBJ2-7. Germline-derived CDR1 and CDR2 are SGHVS and FQNEAQ. The CDR3 has 14 amino acids. The CDR3 sequence is CASSLFLKNYEQYF. The CDR3 DNA reads as TGTGCCAGCAGCCTATTCTTGAAAAACTACGAGCAGTACTTC.

V and J are TRBV27 and TRBJ2-1; D not resolved. Germline CDR1 MNHEY, CDR2 SMNVEV (reference sequence). With 5 bases removed from V and 6 bases from J, the gap between germline ends came to 11 bases. The CDR3 runs 13 residues. CDR3 DNA sequence: TGTGCCAGCAGTGCCCAGACAATCAATGAGCAGTTCTTC. Translated: CASSAQTINEQFF.

This chain links TRBV28 with TRBJ2-5; tentatively, D is TRBD2 (7 bases). This CDR3 is 15 amino acids long. V shed 2 bases and J shed 2 bases, with 12 bases lying between them. The germline CDR1 and CDR2 sequences are MDHEN and SYDVKM. The CDR3 bases are TGTGCCAGCAGTTTAAGGGAGGGGGTTCAAGAGACCCAGTACTTC. Protein product: CASSLREGVQETQYF.

V usage is TRBV27 and J usage is TRBJ2-7; 7 nucleotides align to TRBD2. The CDR3 sequence is 14 residues long. Germline V gives CDR1 MNHEY, CDR2 SMNVEV (reference sequence). V gave up 2 bases and J gave up 2 bases; unmatched junction bases: 3. Here the CDR3 reads CASSLASGTYEQYF. The CDR3 coding sequence is TGTGCCAGCAGTTTAGCTAGCGGCACCTACGAGCAGTACTTC.

The chain employs TRBV27 and TRBJ1-1, with D possibly TRBD1 on 6 matching bases. V lost 5 bases and J lost 6, with 13 bases in between. The germline gives CDR1 MNHEY, CDR2 SMNVEV (reference sequence). The CDR3 consists of 13 residues. The CDR3 region is CASSSIGGSEAFF. The CDR3, as DNA: TGTGCCAGCAGTAGTATAGGGGGATCTGAAGCTTTCTTT.

The gene calls are TRBV11-2 and TRBJ1-1; perhaps TRBD1 as D (6 bases). V lost 3 bases and J 5 bases, leaving 16 bases between the germline ends. CDR3 length equals 15 residues. Germline V lookup: CDR1 SGHAT, CDR2 FQNNGV. In DNA form, the CDR3 reads TGTGCCAGCAGCTTGGATCAGGGGACCAAGACTGAAGCTTTCTTT. It yields the protein CASSLDQGTKTEAFF.

This clone showed up just a few times. This chain joins TRBV7-9 and TRBJ2-5; 11 bases line up with TRBD2. V dropped 3 bases and J dropped 5; count of bases not matched to a gene: 5. The CDR3 is 15 residues long. Germline lookup yields CDR1 SEHNR and CDR2 FQNEAQ (reference sequence). In nucleotides, the CDR3 is TGTGCCAGCAGCTTTTCTAGCGGGAGGAGGGAGACCCAGTACTTC. It encodes CASSFSSGRRETQYF.

The chain combines TRBV4-2 with TRBJ2-1, with TRBD2 identical over 9 bases. The CDR3 loop spans 16 amino acids. J lost 7 bases, V lost 2 bases, and 9 bases had no gene match. Germline CDR1 is LGHNA and CDR2 is YNFKEQ. The CDR3 DNA follows: TGTGCCAGCAGCCAACGACTAGCGGTAACGTCAAATGAGCAGTTCTTC. Amino acids: CASSQRLAVTSNEQFF.

The V and J genes are TRBV25-1 and TRBJ2-2; no clear D. The V end was cut by 2 bases, the J end by 6 bases, with 16 bases between. Germline V CDR1 and CDR2: MGHDK, SYGVNS. This CDR3 is 16 amino acids long. This chain's CDR3 is CASSEEDGSSAGELFF. The CDR3 DNA follows: TGTGCCAGCAGTGAAGAGGATGGCAGCTCCGCCGGGGAGCTGTTTTTT.

This clone has just a few counts. This rearrangement joins TRBV19 to TRBJ2-3; tentatively, D is TRBD2 (6 bases). The CDR3 extends over 17 amino acids. CDR1 LNHDA and CDR2 SQIVND come from the germline V gene (reference sequence). V gave up 3 bases and J gave up 5 bases, with 21 bases separating them. The CDR3 nucleotides read TGTGCCAGTAGTATCTCAGGGAGGCTAATAACCAGAGATACGCAGTATTTT. Translation gives CASSISGRLITRDTQYF.

To note about this clone: One end of the junction does not line up with germline, which may come from a read error. The sample contains more than one DNA sequence encoding this CDR3. The chain joins TRBV2 to TRBJ2-2, with TRBD2 matching 11 bases. This CDR3 spans 15 amino acids. Germline assignment: CDR1 SNHLY and CDR2 FYNNEI. Here the CDR3 reads CASSGTSGHTGELFF. In DNA form, the CDR3 reads TGTGCCAGCAGTGGGACTAGCGGGCACACCGGAGAGCTGTTTTTT.

The chain is built from TRBV5-1 and TRBJ2-2, with TRBD2 matching over 13 bases. J lost 4 bases, V lost 4 bases, and 4 bases had no gene match. There are 16 residues in the CDR3. Germline V gives CDR1 SGHRS, CDR2 YFSETQ. CDR3 nucleotide sequence: TGCGCCAGCAGCGGGGGGACTAGCGGGGCCACCGGGGAGCTGTTTTTT. As protein: CASSGGTSGATGELFF.

This clone showed up just a few times. V and J are TRBV6-1 and TRBJ2-1; D call uncertain. Germline values: CDR1 MNHNS, CDR2 SASEGT. The CDR3 is 12 amino acids. Trimming stripped 2 bases from V and 11 bases from J, with 10 bases between. As DNA, the CDR3 is TGTGCCAGCAGTGAAAAGGCCGACAAGCAGTTCTTC. Translating it yields CASSEKADKQFF.

The gene calls are TRBV4-1 and TRBJ1-5; TRBD1 might be the D (5 bases). CDR3 length: 20 residues. The V end lost 0 bases, the J end lost 2 bases, and 23 bases lay between the germline ends. Germline V gene sequence: CDR1 MGHRA, CDR2 YSYEKL. The CDR3 is CASSQDRQGSLYGGNQPQHF. The CDR3 region has the DNA TGCGCCAGCAGCCAAGATCGGCAGGGTTCACTCTATGGTGGCAATCAGCCCCAGCATTTT.

The chain carries TRBV29-1 and TRBJ2-3; the D gene is possibly TRBD1 (6 bases). The germline V gene has CDR1 SQVTM and CDR2 ANQGSEA. Trimming took 7 bases from V and 7 from J, leaving 12 bases between them. The CDR3 is 11 residues long. The CDR3 is CSEQGSNTQYF. Here the CDR3 DNA reads TGCAGCGAACAGGGATCCAATACGCAGTATTTT.

The chain carries TRBV10-3 and TRBJ2-5; no clear D. From germline, CDR1 is ENHRY and CDR2 SYGVKD. The CDR3 is 15 residues long. Trimming left V 5 bases short and J 2 bases short, with 15 bases between. This chain's CDR3 is CAISPGWQNQETQYF. CDR3 bases: TGTGCCATCAGTCCTGGTTGGCAAAATCAAGAGACCCAGTACTTC.

V usage is TRBV28 and J usage is TRBJ2-1; 9 bases fit TRBD1. The CDR3 is made up of 15 amino acids. V lost 5 bases and J lost 5; bases outside the gene matches: 7. Germline V gene lookup returns CDR1 MDHEN and CDR2 SYDVKM. CDR3 DNA sequence: TGTGCCAGCAGTCCTCCGGGACAGGGCAACAATGAGCAGTTCTTC. Translation gives CASSPPGQGNNEQFF.

In its sample, this clone was seen a few times. This chain connects TRBV30 to TRBJ2-3; 10 bases map to TRBD2. Per germline, CDR1 GTSNPN and CDR2 SVGIG (reference sequence). Trimming cost V 7 bases and J 5 bases; bases outside gene matches: 3. The CDR3 is 12 amino acids. The CDR3: CAYWTSGDTQYF. DNA for the CDR3: TGTGCCTATTGGACTAGCGGAGATACGCAGTATTTT.

This chain links TRBV2 with TRBJ1-1, with D possibly matching TRBD1 (5 bases). CDR3 length equals 13 residues. V lost 9 bases, J lost 3 bases, and 14 bases lay in between. Germline lookup yields CDR1 SNHLY and CDR2 FYNNEI. The CDR3 spells CASWTGGYTEAFF. CDR3 DNA sequence: TGTGCCAGTTGGACGGGGGGTTACACTGAAGCTTTCTTT.

The rearrangement links TRBV28 to TRBJ2-3; D remains ambiguous. The V end was cut by 5 bases, the J end by 4 bases, with 13 bases between. Germline CDR1 is MDHEN and CDR2 is SYDVKM. The CDR3 covers 14 residues. The CDR3 DNA reads TGTGCCAGCAGTCCCCCCACGGGTTCAGATACGCAGTATTTT. Translation: CASSPPTGSDTQYF.